The sequence of this T cell receptor beta chain was determined in a study of blood T cell repertoires in COVID-19 (dated by TCRdb to about 2020). With respect to the entire study: Samples covering the acute and convalescent phases of COVID-19 were provided by collaborators in the United States, Italy and Spain. The sample metadata nearly always contained a de-identified subject ID, COVID-19 status, age in years and sex. The prospective study material was composed of cDNA or gDNA derived from T cells, B-cell-depleted T cells, or PBMCs. Deeply sampled blood TCRbeta repertoires from subjects exposed to, actively infected with, or recovered from COVID-19 were included in the dataset. The repertoires were released in a freely available public database intended as a resource for research on the immune response to SARS-CoV-2. Where HLA class I and class II types were available, the types were taken from metadata supplied by the sample provider, not from assay-based typing. The samples were drawn from the first 160 participants of the ongoing ImmuneRACE study and from 950 to 1,500 subjects provided by 6 global collaborators.

Regarding this clone: Its recognized antigen is unknown. Per-base qualities were not stored, and no clone one base away is much larger.

General study outcomes and caveats: Clinical and demographic metadata were provided uncurated, with the amount varying by source and participant.

From a lookup of the germline V gene, CDR1 and CDR2 are SGHVS and FNYEAQ. Taken from cysteine to phenylalanine, the CDR3 has 16 residues. The CDR3 DNA has 48 bases and is translated from base 1. A distance of 13 bases separates the germline ends of V and J, which lose 2 bases and 3 bases respectively. Collaborating institutions collected whole blood in K2EDTA tubes following their own protocols. For TCRbeta analysis, collaborators shipped samples in one of three forms: frozen whole blood, isolated PBMCs, or DNA extracted from either of those sample types. TCRbeta CDR3 regions were amplified from genomic DNA by means of the immunoSEQ Assay, a bias-controlled multiplex PCR. The source study handled its data this way. The number of nucleated cells in each sample was estimated from the amplification of reference gene primers within the assay. To quantify the absolute abundance of each unique TCRbeta CDR3 rearrangement, sequence reads were collapsed and filtered. Productive Simpson clonality was computed per sample as the square root of Simpson's diversity index over productive rearrangements. TCRdb took this table from immuneACCESS and kept in-frame rearrangements with V and J called. Such tables lack part of the clones; where checked against another copy, unresolved V genes explain under half of the gap, and the rest is unexplained. The DNA gave D and trimming, while V, J and clone size come from that table. A total of fewer than 85,000 clones appear in this sample, over 75% of them only once. The top ten clonotypes cover 5.8% of the sample.

The chain is made from TRBV7-6 and TRBJ2-2; tentative D gene TRBD2, with 7 bases matching. Specimen: peripheral blood. The sequence was obtained from a man over 45 with active COVID-19. The CDR3 loop reads CASSLYQGRDTGELFF. In nucleotides, the sequence is TGTGCCAGCAGCTTATACCAGGGGAGGGACACCGGGGAGCTGTTTTTT.